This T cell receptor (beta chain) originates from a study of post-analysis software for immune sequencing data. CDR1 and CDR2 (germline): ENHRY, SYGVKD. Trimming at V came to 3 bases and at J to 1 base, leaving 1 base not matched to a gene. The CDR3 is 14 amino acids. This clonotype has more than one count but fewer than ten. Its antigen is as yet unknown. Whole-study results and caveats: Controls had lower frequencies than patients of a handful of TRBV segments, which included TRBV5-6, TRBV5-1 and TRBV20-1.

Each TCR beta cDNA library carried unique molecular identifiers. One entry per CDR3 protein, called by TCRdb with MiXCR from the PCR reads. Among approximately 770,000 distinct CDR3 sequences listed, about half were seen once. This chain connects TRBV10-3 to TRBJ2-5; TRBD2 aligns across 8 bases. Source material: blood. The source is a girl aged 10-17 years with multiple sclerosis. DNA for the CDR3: TGTGCCATCAGTGACGGGAGGGGCCAAGAGACCCAGTACTTC. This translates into CAISDGRGQETQYF.